This TCR beta chain appears in the sequencing data of a study of CD8 T cells in Susac syndrome. Study at large: Patients with Susac syndrome were therapy-naive, on corticosteroids, or on intravenous immunoglobulin alone at the time that blood was drawn.

While CD8+ and CD4+ T cells were isolated negatively, TEMRA cells were enriched by FACS. A word on this clonotype: What it binds is not known.

General study findings and limits: The study recognized that the number of individuals in its TCR sequencing and HLA analysis was relatively small.

Reverse transcription used about 0.5 to 1 ug RNA and random hexamers. The amplification used immunoSEQ multiplex PCR on TCR beta CDR3; it spanned 54 Vbeta and 13 Jbeta. TCRdb fed the immunoSEQ multiplex PCR reads into MiXCR, producing one record per CDR3 protein. The repertoire holds over 100,000 distinct CDR3 sequences, with over 95% as singletons. With 3 bases clipped from V and 0 bases from J, the junction kept 2 bases outside the gene matches. CDR3 length: 14 amino acids. Germline assignment: CDR1 SGHTA and CDR2 FQGTGA. The TCR originated in a human donor with Susac syndrome. The chain combines TRBV7-3 with TRBJ2-7; TRBD1 agrees at 7 bases. Sequencing was carried out using CD4+ T cells from PBMCs. This CDR3 reads CASSLTGSSYEQYF. In DNA, the CDR3 is TGTGCCAGCAGCTTGACAGGGTCCTCCTACGAGCAGTACTTC. The whole variable domain, remainder taken from reference TRBV7-3 and TRBJ2-7, is GAGVSQTPSNKVTEKGKYVELRCDPISGHTALYWYRQSLGQGPEFLIYFQGTGAADDSGLPNDRFFAVRPEGSVSTLKIQRTERGDSAVYLCASSLTGSSYEQYFGPGTRLTVT.